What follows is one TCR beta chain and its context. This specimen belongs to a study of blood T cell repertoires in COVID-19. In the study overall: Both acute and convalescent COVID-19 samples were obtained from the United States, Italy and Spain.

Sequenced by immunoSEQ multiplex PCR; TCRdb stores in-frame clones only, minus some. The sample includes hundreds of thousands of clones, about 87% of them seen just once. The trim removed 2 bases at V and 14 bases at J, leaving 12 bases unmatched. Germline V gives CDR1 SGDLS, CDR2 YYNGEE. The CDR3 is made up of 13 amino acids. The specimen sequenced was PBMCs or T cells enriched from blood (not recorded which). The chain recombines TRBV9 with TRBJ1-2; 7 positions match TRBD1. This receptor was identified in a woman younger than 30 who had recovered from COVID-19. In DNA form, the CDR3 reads TGTGCCAGCAGCGTCAAAGACAGGGACGCCCAAACCTTC. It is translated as CASSVKDRDAQTF.